Presented here are 10 T cell receptor beta chains from one specimen sequenced in a study of HIV-infected patients and healthy controls. Reverse transcription used 450 to 650 ng RNA and constant-region primers for alpha and beta. Separate chain-specific third strand synthesis with multiplexing indices produced the alpha and beta libraries. TCRdb re-derived calls from the 5' RACE reads in MiXCR, one entry per CDR3 protein. This sample has roughly 9,300 distinct CDR3 sequences, with 5.5% to 7% found just once. Follow-up blood was drawn about 14 weeks, roughly three months, after antiretroviral therapy began. All unsorted peripheral T cells were captured because whole blood was used without fractionation. The sample was blood, taken during antiretroviral therapy. The receptors here all came from an adult with HIV infection. The donor label of this sample is uncertain.

This clonotype occurred many times. The gene calls are TRBV20-1 and TRBJ2-5; D remains unclear. CDR1 and CDR2 from the germline V gene are DFQATT and SNEGSKA (reference sequence). The length of the CDR3 is 13 residues. Trimming left V 4 bases short and J 7 bases short, with 16 bases between. The CDR3 spells CSAMDAGVGTQYF. Here the CDR3 DNA reads TGCAGTGCTATGGATGCTGGCGTGGGGACCCAGTACTTC.

Notes on this clonotype: A single base separates this from a much larger clone, so it may be a read error. The chain uses TRBV5-1 and TRBJ2-1; the D gene is possibly TRBD2 (6 bases). V lost 7 bases and J lost 8, with 16 bases in between. This CDR3 has 13 residues. Germline lookup yields CDR1 SGHRS and CDR2 YFSETQ. As DNA, the CDR3 is TGCGCCAGCTGGACTTCCGAGCGGGATGAGCAGTTCTTC. It codes for CASWTSERDEQFF.

This clonotype was picked up many times. This chain joins TRBV5-1 and TRBJ1-5, with 8 bases aligning to TRBD1. The germline V gene encodes CDR1 SGHRS and CDR2 YFSETQ. This CDR3 comprises 14 residues. Losses at the gene ends were 4 bases for V and 6 bases for J; bases not matched to a gene: 6. As DNA, the CDR3 is TGCGCCAGCAGCGACGGACAGGGAAGTCAGCCCCAGCATTTT. This gives the protein CASSDGQGSQPQHF.

Relative to its sample, this clonotype is medium-sized. The genes are TRBV15 and TRBJ1-5; 10 bases are a match to TRBD1. From germline, CDR1 is LNHNV and CDR2 YYDKDF (reference sequence). The CDR3 totals 15 residues. V was pared by 3 bases and J by 6 bases, with 5 bases of the junction left unmatched. CDR3 amino acids: CATSSRQGAGQPQHF. In nucleotides, the CDR3 is TGTGCCACCAGCAGTAGACAGGGGGCTGGTCAGCCCCAGCATTTT.

This clonotype was counted ten times or more. The rearrangement uses TRBV6-2 or TRBV6-3 and TRBJ1-5, with D possibly TRBD1 on 5 matching bases. The ends were cut back, 7 bases at V and 5 bases at J, with 12 bases in the middle. This CDR3 region has 13 residues. In germline, CDR1 is MNHEY, CDR2 SVGEGT. The CDR3 DNA reads TGTGCCAGCACCCGCCCAGGGTATCAGCCCCAGCATTTT. This encodes CASTRPGYQPQHF.

This clonotype has at least ten counts. The rearrangement links TRBV29-1 to TRBJ2-5; 11 bases are shared with TRBD2. The CDR3 has 15 residues. V dropped 2 bases and J dropped 4; count of bases not matched to a gene: 6. Per germline, CDR1 SQVTM and CDR2 ANQGSEA. The chain's CDR3 is CSVELPSGGLETQYF. The CDR3 nucleotides read TGCAGCGTTGAACTCCCTAGCGGGGGGTTAGAGACCCAGTACTTC.

This clonotype was recorded at least ten times. The rearrangement links TRBV7-2 to TRBJ2-1; D remains unclear. The CDR3 totals 15 residues. V dropped 1 base and J dropped 1 base, with 8 bases sitting between them. Germline V gene lookup returns CDR1 SGHTA and CDR2 FQGNSA. The CDR3: CASSLGHPSYNEQFF. Written as DNA, the CDR3 is TGTGCCAGCAGCTTAGGTCACCCTTCCTACAATGAGCAGTTCTTC.

The genes are TRBV19 and TRBJ2-3; 8 nucleotides line up with TRBD2. The CDR3 has 16 amino acids. CDR1 and CDR2 from the germline V gene are LNHDA and SQIVND (reference sequence). Germline trimming cut 7 bases from V and 6 bases from J; bases unmatched to any gene: 15. CDR3 sequence reads: CASTPGGLEVGDTQYF. CDR3 sequence (DNA): TGTGCCAGTACCCCTGGGGGACTAGAAGTTGGGGATACGCAGTATTTT.

This clonotype appeared many times. V gene TRBV11-3 combines with J gene TRBJ2-1; D is ambiguous. The CDR3 consists of 12 residues. The V gene's germline CDR1 is SGHNT and CDR2 YENEEA. The germline V and J ends were trimmed by 5 bases and 8 bases, with 10 bases remaining between them. CDR3 amino acids: CASSPRVHEQFF. The CDR3 DNA follows: TGTGCCAGCAGCCCCCGTGTACATGAGCAGTTCTTC.

This clonotype has at least ten counts. The chain links TRBV4-2 to TRBJ2-4; 7 bases align to TRBD2. Germline trimming cut 3 bases from V and 0 bases from J; bases unmatched to any gene: 14. The length of the CDR3 is 19 residues. Germline V lookup: CDR1 LGHNA, CDR2 YNFKEQ. CDR3 loop: CASSQSAGTTSGAKNIQYF. The CDR3 region has the DNA TGTGCCAGCAGCCAGAGCGCCGGGACTACCTCCGGAGCCAAAAACATTCAGTACTTC.